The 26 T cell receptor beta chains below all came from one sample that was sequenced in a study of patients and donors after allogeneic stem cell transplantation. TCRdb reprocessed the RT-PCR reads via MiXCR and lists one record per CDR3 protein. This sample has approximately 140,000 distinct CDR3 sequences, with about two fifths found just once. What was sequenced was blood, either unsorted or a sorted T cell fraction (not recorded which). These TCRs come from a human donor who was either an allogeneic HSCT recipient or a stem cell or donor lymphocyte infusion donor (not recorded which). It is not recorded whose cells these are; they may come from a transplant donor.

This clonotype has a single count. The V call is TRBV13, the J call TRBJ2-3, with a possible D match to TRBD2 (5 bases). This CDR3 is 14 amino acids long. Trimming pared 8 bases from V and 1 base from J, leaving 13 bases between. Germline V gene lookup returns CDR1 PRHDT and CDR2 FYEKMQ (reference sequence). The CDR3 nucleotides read TGTGCCAGCGCACTCGGGCGGGGCACAGATACGCAGTATTTT. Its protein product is CASALGRGTDTQYF.

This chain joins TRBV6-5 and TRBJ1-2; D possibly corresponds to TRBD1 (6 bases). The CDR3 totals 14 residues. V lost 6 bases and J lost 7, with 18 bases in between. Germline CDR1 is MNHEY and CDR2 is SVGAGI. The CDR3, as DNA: TGTGCCAGCAGCCCTAGAGCGGGGGCAGGTGGCTACACCTTC. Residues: CASSPRAGAGGYTF.

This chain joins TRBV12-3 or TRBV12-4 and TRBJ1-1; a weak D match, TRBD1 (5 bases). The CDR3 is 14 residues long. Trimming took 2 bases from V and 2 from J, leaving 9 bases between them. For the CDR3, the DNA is TGTGCCAGCAGTTTACGACAGTACAACACTGAAGCTTTCTTT. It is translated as CASSLRQYNTEAFF.

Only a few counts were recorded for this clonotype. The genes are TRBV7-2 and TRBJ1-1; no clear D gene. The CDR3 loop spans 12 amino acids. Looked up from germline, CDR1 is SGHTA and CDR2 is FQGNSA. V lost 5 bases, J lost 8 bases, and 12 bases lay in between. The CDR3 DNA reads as TGTGCCAGCAGCGGACGAAGGCTGGAAGCTTTCTTT. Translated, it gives CASSGRRLEAFF. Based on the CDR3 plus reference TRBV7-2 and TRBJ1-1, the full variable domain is GAGVSQSPSNKVTEKGKDVELRCDPISGHTALYWYRQSLGQGLEFLIYFQGNSAPDKSGLPSDRFSAERTGGSVSTLTIQRTQQEDSAVYLCASSGRRLEAFFGQGTRLTVV.

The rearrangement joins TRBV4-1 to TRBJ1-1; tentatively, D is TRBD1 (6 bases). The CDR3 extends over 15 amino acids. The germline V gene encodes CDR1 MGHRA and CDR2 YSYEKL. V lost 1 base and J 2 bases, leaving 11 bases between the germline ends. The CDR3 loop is CASSQGAGTNTEAFF. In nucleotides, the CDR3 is TGCGCCAGCAGCCAAGGGGCAGGGACAAACACTGAAGCTTTCTTT.

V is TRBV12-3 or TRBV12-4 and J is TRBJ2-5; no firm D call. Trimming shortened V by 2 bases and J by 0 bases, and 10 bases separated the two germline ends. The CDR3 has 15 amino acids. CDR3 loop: CASSLTTPNQETQYF. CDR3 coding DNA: TGTGCCAGCAGTTTAACTACCCCCAACCAAGAGACCCAGTACTTC.

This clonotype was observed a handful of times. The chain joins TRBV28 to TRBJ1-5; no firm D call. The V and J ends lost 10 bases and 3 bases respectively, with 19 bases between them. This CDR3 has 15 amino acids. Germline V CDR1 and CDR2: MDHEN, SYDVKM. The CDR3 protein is CAIEEGTRDNQPQHF. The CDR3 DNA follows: TGTGCCATCGAGGAGGGAACAAGGGACAATCAGCCCCAGCATTTT. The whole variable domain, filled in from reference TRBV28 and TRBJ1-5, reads DVKVTQSSRYLVKRTGEKVFLECVQDMDHENMFWYRQDPGLGLRLIYFSYDVKMKEKGDIPEGYSVSREKKERFSLILESASTNQTSMYLCAIEEGTRDNQPQHFGDGTRLSIL.

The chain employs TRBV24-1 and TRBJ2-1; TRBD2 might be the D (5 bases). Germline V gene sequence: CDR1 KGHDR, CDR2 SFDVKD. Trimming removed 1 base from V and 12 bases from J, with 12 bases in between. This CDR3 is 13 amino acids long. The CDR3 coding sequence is TGTGCCACCAGTGATTTTCGGGATTCAGCGCAGTTCTTC. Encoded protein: CATSDFRDSAQFF.

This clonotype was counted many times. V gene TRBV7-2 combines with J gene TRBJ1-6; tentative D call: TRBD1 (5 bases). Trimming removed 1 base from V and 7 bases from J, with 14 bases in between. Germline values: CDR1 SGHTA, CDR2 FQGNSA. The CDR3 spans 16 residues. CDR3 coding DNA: TGTGCCAGCAGCTTAGATGGGACCCGACGGAATTCACCCCTCCACTTT. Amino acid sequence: CASSLDGTRRNSPLHF.

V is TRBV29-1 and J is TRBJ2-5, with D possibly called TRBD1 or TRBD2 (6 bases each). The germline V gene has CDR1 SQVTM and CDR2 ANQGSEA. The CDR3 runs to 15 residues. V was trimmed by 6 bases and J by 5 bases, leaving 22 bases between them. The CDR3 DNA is TGCAGCGTCCGGGGGCGGACCGCTGAGGGCGAGACCCAGTACTTC. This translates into CSVRGRTAEGETQYF.

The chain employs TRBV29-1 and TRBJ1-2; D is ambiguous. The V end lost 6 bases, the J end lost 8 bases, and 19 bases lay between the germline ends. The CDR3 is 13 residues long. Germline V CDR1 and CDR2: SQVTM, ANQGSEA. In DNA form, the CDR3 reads TGCAGCGTCGGTATGTCGAACGGCCGGGGCTACACCTTC. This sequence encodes CSVGMSNGRGYTF.

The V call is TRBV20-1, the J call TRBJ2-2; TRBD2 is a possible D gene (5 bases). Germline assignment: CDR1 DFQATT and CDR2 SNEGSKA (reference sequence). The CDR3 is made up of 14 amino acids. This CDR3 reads CSLREFRITGELFF. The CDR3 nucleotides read TGCAGCCTGAGGGAGTTTCGTATCACCGGGGAGCTGTTTTTT.

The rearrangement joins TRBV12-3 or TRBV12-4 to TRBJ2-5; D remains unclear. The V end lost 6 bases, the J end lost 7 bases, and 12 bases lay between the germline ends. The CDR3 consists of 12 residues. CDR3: CASSPTLATQYF. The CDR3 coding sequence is TGTGCCAGCAGCCCCACCCTTGCGACCCAGTACTTC.

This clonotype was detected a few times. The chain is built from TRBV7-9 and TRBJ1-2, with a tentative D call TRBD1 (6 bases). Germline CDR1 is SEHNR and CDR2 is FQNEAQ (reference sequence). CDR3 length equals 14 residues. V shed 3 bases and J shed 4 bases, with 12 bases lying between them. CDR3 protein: CASSLTGVGYGYTF. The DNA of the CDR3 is TGTGCCAGCAGCTTGACAGGCGTCGGCTATGGCTACACCTTC. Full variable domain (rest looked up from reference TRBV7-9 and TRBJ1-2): DTGVSQNPRHKITKRGQNVTFRCDPISEHNRLYWYRQTLGQGPEFLTYFQNEAQLEKSRLLSDRFSAERPKGSFSTLEIQRTEQGDSAMYLCASSLTGVGYGYTFGSGTRLTVV.

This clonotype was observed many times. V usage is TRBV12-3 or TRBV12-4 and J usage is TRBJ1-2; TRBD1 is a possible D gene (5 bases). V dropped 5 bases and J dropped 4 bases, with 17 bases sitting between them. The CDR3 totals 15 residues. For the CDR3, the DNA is TGTGCCAGCAGTCTAGACAGTTTAGGACGCTATGGCTACACCTTC. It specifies CASSLDSLGRYGYTF.

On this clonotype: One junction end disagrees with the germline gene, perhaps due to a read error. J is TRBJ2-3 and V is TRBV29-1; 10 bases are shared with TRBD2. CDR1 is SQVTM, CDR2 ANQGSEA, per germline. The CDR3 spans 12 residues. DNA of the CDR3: TGCAGCGTCGACTACCCTAGCGGGGGAAGAGATTTT. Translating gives CSVDYPSGGRDF.

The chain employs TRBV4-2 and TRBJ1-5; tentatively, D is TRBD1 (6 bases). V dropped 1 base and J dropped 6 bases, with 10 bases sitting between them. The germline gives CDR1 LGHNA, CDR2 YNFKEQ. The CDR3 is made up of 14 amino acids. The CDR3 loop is CASSQGGGSQPQHF. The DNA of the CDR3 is TGTGCCAGCAGCCAAGGAGGGGGGAGTCAGCCCCAGCATTTT.

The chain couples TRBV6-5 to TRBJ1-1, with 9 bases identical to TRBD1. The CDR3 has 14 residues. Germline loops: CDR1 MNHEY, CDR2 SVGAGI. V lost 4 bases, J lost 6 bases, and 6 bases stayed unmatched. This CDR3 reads CASSSQDRGAEAFF. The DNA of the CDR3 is TGTGCCAGCAGTTCCCAAGACAGGGGGGCTGAAGCTTTCTTT.

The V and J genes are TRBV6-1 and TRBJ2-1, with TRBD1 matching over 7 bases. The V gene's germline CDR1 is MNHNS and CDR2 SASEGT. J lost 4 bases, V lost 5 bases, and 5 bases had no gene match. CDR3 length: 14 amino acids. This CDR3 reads CASSSTQGYNEQFF. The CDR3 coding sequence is TGTGCCAGCAGTTCGACACAGGGGTACAATGAGCAGTTCTTC.

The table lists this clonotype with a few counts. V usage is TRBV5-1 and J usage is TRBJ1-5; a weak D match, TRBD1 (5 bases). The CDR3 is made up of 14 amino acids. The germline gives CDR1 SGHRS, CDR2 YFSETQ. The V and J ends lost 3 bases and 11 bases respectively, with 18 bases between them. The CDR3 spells CASSSGTAGGTQHF. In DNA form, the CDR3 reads TGCGCCAGCAGCTCTGGCACAGCCGGGGGGACCCAGCATTTT.

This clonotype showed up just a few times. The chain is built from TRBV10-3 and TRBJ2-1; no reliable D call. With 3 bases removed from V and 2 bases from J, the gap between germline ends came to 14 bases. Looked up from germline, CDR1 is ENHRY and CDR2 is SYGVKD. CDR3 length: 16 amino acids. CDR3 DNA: TGTGCCATCAGTGAAAGGACGCTGCCCACCTACAATGAGCAGTTCTTC. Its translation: CAISERTLPTYNEQFF.

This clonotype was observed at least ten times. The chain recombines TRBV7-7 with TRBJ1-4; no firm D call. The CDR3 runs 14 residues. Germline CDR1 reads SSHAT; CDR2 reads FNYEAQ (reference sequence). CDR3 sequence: CASEARPGNEKLFF. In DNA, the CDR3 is TGTGCTAGCGAAGCCCGTCCTGGGAATGAAAAACTGTTTTTT.

Here the CDR3 DNA reads TGTGCCACCAGTGATTGGGGGACTAGCGGGAACAATGAGCAGTTCTTC. Translation: CATSDWGTSGNNEQFF. V gene TRBV24-1 combines with J gene TRBJ2-1; 13 nucleotides line up with TRBD2. Germline V gene sequence: CDR1 KGHDR, CDR2 SFDVKD. Trimming removed 2 bases from V and 5 bases from J; junction bases left unmatched: 2. The CDR3 length is 16 residues.

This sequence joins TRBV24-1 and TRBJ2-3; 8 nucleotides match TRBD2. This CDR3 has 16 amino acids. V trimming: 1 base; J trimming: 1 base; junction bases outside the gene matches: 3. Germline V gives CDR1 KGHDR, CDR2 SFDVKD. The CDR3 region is CATSDFRRGGTDTQYF. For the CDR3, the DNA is TGTGCCACCAGTGATTTCAGGCGGGGGGGCACAGATACGCAGTATTTT.

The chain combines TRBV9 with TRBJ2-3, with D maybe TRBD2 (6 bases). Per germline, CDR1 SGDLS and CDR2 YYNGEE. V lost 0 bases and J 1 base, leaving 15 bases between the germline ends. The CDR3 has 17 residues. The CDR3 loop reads CASSVDVGEARTDTQYF. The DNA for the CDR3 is TGTGCCAGCAGCGTAGATGTGGGGGAGGCGCGCACAGATACGCAGTATTTT.

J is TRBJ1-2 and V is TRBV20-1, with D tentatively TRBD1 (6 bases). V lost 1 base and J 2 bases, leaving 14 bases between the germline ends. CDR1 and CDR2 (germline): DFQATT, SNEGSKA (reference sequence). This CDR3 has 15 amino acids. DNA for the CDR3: TGCAGTGCTAGAGGGGCGGTGGGGGGCAACTATGGCTACACCTTC. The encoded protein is CSARGAVGGNYGYTF.